These 18 T cell receptor beta chains were sequenced from one sample in a study of cytomegalovirus exposure and HLA in healthy donors. 13 Jbeta primers and 60 Vbeta primers were used for the PCR. Data came from immunoSEQ multiplex PCR; TCRdb stores just in-frame clones and leaves some out. This table has about 79,000 clones, 60% to 80% appearing once. The sample comprised PBMCs. The receptors were gathered from a man aged 55-75 years in good health and CMV-seronegative.

The chain carries TRBV7-2 and TRBJ2-5; 10 bases align to TRBD2. The germline V gene has CDR1 SGHTA and CDR2 FQGNSA. There are 14 residues in the CDR3. Unmatched junction bases numbered 11, after V lost 5 bases and J lost 11 bases. CDR3 coding DNA: TGTGCCAGCAGCCCCCTTGGTGAGCGGGGGGGGCAGTACTTC. It translates to CASSPLGERGGQYF.

The gene calls are TRBV30 and TRBJ2-1; TRBD2 aligns across 14 bases. The CDR3 loop spans 14 amino acids. Germline lookup yields CDR1 GTSNPN and CDR2 SVGIG (reference sequence). Germline trimming cut 8 bases from V and 5 bases from J; bases unmatched to any gene: 5. CDR3 in amino acids: CAGGTSGGDNEQFF. The CDR3 DNA sequence: TGTGCCGGAGGGACTAGCGGGGGAGACAATGAGCAGTTCTTC.

The chain joins TRBV5-6 to TRBJ1-1; D ambiguous. CDR1 SGHDT and CDR2 YYEEEE come from the germline V gene. V was clipped by 7 bases and J by 6 bases, with 16 bases between them. The CDR3 contains 13 residues. The CDR3 loop reads CASFVGEWAEAFF. The CDR3 coding sequence is TGTGCCAGCTTCGTCGGGGAATGGGCTGAAGCTTTCTTT.

The chain links TRBV29-1 to TRBJ1-2; 7 positions match TRBD1. CDR1 and CDR2 (germline): SQVTM, ANQGSEA. Trimming took 1 base from V and 9 from J; bases not matched to a gene: 8. This CDR3 has 13 amino acids. The DNA for the CDR3 is TGCAGCGTTGAAGCGAAAACAGGGGTTCGCTACACCTTC. This gives the protein CSVEAKTGVRYTF. The full variable domain, its missing parts supplied by reference TRBV29-1 and TRBJ1-2, is SAVISQKPSRDICQRGTSLTIQCQVDSQVTMMFWYRQQPGQSLTLIATANQGSEATYESGFVIDKFPISRPNLTFSTLTVSNMSPEDSSIYLCSVEAKTGVRYTFGSGTRLTVV.

This chain links TRBV9 with TRBJ2-1; TRBD2 aligns across 7 bases. Looked up from germline, CDR1 is SGDLS and CDR2 is YYNGEE. This CDR3 contains 13 residues. The V and J ends lost 3 bases and 7 bases, in that order; junction bases with no gene match: 4. The CDR3 is CASSGGGANEQFF. The CDR3 DNA reads as TGTGCCAGCAGCGGGGGGGGAGCAAATGAGCAGTTCTTC. Drawing the rest from reference TRBV9 and TRBJ2-1, the complete variable domain is DSGVTQTPKHLITATGQRVTLRCSPRSGDLSVYWYQQSLDQGLQFLIQYYNGEERAKGNILERFSAQQFPDLHSELNLSSLELGDSALYFCASSGGGANEQFFGPGTRLTVL.

The chain employs TRBV11-2 and TRBJ2-1; 12 bases are shared with TRBD2. The CDR3 totals 16 residues. With V trimmed by 5 bases and J by 8 bases, 10 bases remained unmatched. Germline assignment: CDR1 SGHAT and CDR2 FQNNGV. The DNA for the CDR3 is TGTGCCAGCAGCACACTAGCGGGAGGTTCTTGGGATGAGCAGTTCTTC. This codes for CASSTLAGGSWDEQFF.

This clone was detected once. V usage is TRBV5-1 and J usage is TRBJ2-1; 7 bases agree with TRBD2. J was trimmed by 12 bases and V by 3 bases; bases with no gene match: 9. CDR1 is SGHRS, CDR2 YFSETQ, per germline. This CDR3 is 13 amino acids long. CDR3 protein: CASSSTDGRSQFF. Written as DNA, the CDR3 is TGCGCCAGCAGCTCCACTGACGGGAGGTCGCAGTTCTTC.

The chain recombines TRBV6-1 with TRBJ1-2; 7 bases are a match to TRBD1. The CDR3 runs to 14 residues. Germline values: CDR1 MNHNS, CDR2 SASEGT. The trim removed 8 bases at V and 0 bases at J, leaving 6 bases unmatched. DNA for the CDR3: TGTGCCAGCGGGGGACAGTCTTCTAACTATGGCTACACCTTC. Amino acids: CASGGQSSNYGYTF.

This chain connects TRBV7-9 to TRBJ1-4; D gene ambiguous. The CDR3 length is 13 residues. V lost 3 bases to trimming and J lost 4 bases, with 6 bases between them. The germline V gene encodes CDR1 SEHNR and CDR2 FQNEAQ (reference sequence). CDR3 DNA sequence: TGTGCCAGCAGCTTGGGCCTTAATGAAAAACTGTTTTTT. Protein sequence: CASSLGLNEKLFF.

The J gene is TRBJ2-7, the V gene TRBV29-1, with 10 positions matching TRBD1. Germline V gene lookup returns CDR1 SQVTM and CDR2 ANQGSEA. The CDR3 has 15 residues. V gave up 6 bases and J gave up 2 bases; unmatched junction bases: 10. The CDR3 DNA is TGCAGCGTCCCCATAGAGGGGACAGGGGCCTACGAGCAGTACTTC. This translates into CSVPIEGTGAYEQYF.

This chain joins TRBV7-7 and TRBJ2-6; tentative D call: TRBD2 (5 bases). Trimming took 6 bases from V and 0 from J, leaving 18 bases between them. Germline V gene data show CDR1 as SSHAT and CDR2 as FNYEAQ (reference sequence). CDR3 length: 18 residues. CDR3 nucleotide sequence: TGTGCCAGCAGTGGAGGATTCACTACTGTCTCTGGGGCCAACGTCCTGACTTTC. As protein: CASSGGFTTVSGANVLTF.

The chain carries TRBV29-1 and TRBJ2-2, with 12 bases aligning to TRBD2. The V gene end was trimmed by 5 bases and the J gene end by 3 bases; junction bases not matched to a gene: 1. This CDR3 spans 14 amino acids. The germline gives CDR1 SQVTM, CDR2 ANQGSEA. Here the CDR3 reads CSVRLAGDTGELFF. For the CDR3, the DNA is TGCAGCGTTAGACTAGCGGGAGACACCGGGGAGCTGTTTTTT.

The rearrangement joins TRBV6-1 to TRBJ1-1, with D possibly matching TRBD1 (6 bases). The germline CDR1 and CDR2 sequences are MNHNS and SASEGT. With 1 base removed from V and 11 bases from J, the gap between germline ends came to 17 bases. This CDR3 comprises 14 residues. This chain's CDR3 is CASSEVGAPVLAFF. CDR3 coding DNA: TGTGCCAGCAGTGAAGTGGGGGCCCCCGTTCTGGCTTTCTTT.

The chain is built from TRBV15 and TRBJ2-7; 8 bases align to TRBD2. Trimming took 1 base from V and 5 from J; bases not matched to a gene: 4. Germline V gene lookup returns CDR1 LNHNV and CDR2 YYDKDF (reference sequence). CDR3 size: 14 residues. The CDR3 nucleotides read TGTGCCACCAGCAGAGGGACTAGCCCCCACGAGCAGTACTTC. Translation gives CATSRGTSPHEQYF. Combining the CDR3 with reference TRBV15 and TRBJ2-7 gives the whole variable domain DAMVIQNPRYQVTQFGKPVTLSCSQTLNHNVMYWYQQKSSQAPKLLFHYYDKDFNNEADTPDNFQSRRPNTSFCFLDIRSPGLGDTAMYLCATSRGTSPHEQYFGPGTRLTVT.

This clone has only one observation. The chain links TRBV6-5 to TRBJ1-2, with 9 bases lining up with TRBD1. After removal of 2 bases from V and 4 bases from J, the junction contained 5 bases not matched to a gene. Germline assignment: CDR1 MNHEY and CDR2 SVGAGI. CDR3 size: 15 residues. The CDR3 DNA reads as TGTGCCAGCAGTTACACAGGGACAGGGACCTATGGCTACACCTTC. This translates into CASSYTGTGTYGYTF.

The chain employs TRBV9 and TRBJ2-5; weak D call: TRBD2 (7 bases). The CDR3 covers 16 residues. Germline lookup yields CDR1 SGDLS and CDR2 YYNGEE. The V and J ends lost 4 bases and 5 bases respectively, with 21 bases between them. The CDR3 nucleotides read TGTGCCAGCAGCTCAGTAGGGGGGGGGCCACAGGAGACCCAGTACTTC. This gives the protein CASSSVGGGPQETQYF. The whole variable domain, remainder taken from reference TRBV9 and TRBJ2-5, is DSGVTQTPKHLITATGQRVTLRCSPRSGDLSVYWYQQSLDQGLQFLIQYYNGEERAKGNILERFSAQQFPDLHSELNLSSLELGDSALYFCASSSVGGGPQETQYFGPGTRLLVL.

The gene calls are TRBV19 and TRBJ1-2; D remains unclear. V was shortened by 4 bases and J by 4 bases, with 10 bases between the two germline ends. This CDR3 spans 13 amino acids. Per the germline V gene, CDR1 is LNHDA and CDR2 is SQIVND (reference sequence). CDR3 bases: TGTGCCAGTAGTACCTCCGGGAGCTATGGCTACACCTTC. It translates to CASSTSGSYGYTF.

This clone has a handful of counts. One end of the junction fails to match germline, which may point to a read error. The gene calls are TRBV7-9 and TRBJ2-7; 9 bases line up with TRBD1. This CDR3 is built from 15 residues. CDR1 and CDR2 (germline): SEHNR, FQNEAQ (reference sequence). CDR3 nucleotides: TGTTCCAGCAGCTCCTTGACAGGGGGGCTATACGAGCAGTACTTC. Translated: CSSSSLTGGLYEQYF.